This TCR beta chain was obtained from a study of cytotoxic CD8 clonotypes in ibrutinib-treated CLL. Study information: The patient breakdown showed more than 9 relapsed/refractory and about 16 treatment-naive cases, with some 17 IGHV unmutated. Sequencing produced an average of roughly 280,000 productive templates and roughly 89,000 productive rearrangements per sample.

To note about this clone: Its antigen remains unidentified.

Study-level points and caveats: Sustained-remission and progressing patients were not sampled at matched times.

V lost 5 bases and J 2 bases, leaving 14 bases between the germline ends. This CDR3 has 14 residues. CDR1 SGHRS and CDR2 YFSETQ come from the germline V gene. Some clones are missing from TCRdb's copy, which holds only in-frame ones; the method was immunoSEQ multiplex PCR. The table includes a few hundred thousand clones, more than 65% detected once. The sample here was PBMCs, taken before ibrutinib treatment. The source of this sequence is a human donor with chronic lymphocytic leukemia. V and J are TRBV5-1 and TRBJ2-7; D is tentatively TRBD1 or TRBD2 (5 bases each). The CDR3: CASRPGTQTYEQYF. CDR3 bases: TGCGCCAGCAGGCCCGGGACCCAAACCTACGAGCAGTACTTC.